The rows below give T cell receptor beta chains drawn from one sample of a study of T cell responses to AZD1222 COVID-19 vaccine. Clones were read by immunoSEQ multiplex PCR, and TCRdb kept only the in-frame ones, dropping some. The sample carries more than 95,000 clones, about nine tenths recorded once. The material was peripheral blood, obtained on day 0 of MenACWY control vaccination. The receptors here all came from an adult in good health. CDR3s include the opening cysteine and the closing phenylalanine or tryptophan. The D gene is left open where the match is weak. Only part of the rows carry a size: once, few, many, or a class if the clone is expanded.

d_gene: .
abundance: once
j_gene: TRBJ2-3
v_gene: TRBV2
CDR3nt: TGTGCCAGCAGTGTGGGGGTAGTCACAGATACGCAGTATTTT
CDR3aa: CASSVGVVTDTQYF

d_gene: TRBD2
abundance: .
j_gene: TRBJ2-3
v_gene: TRBV4-2
CDR3nt: TGTGCCAGCAGCCAAGGACTAGCGGGGGGGCCCACAGATACGCAGTATTTT
CDR3aa: CASSQGLAGGPTDTQYF

d_gene: TRBD1
abundance: .
j_gene: TRBJ2-7
v_gene: TRBV9
CDR3nt: TGTGCCAGCAGCGTGGGGACAGGCCCCTACGAGCAGTACTTC
CDR3aa: CASSVGTGPYEQYF

d_gene: .
abundance: .
j_gene: TRBJ2-2
v_gene: TRBV9
CDR3nt: TGTGCCAGCAGCGGCAGGAACTCGAACACCGGGGAGCTGTTTTTT
CDR3aa: CASSGRNSNTGELFF

d_gene: .
abundance: .
j_gene: TRBJ2-7
v_gene: TRBV5-1
CDR3nt: TGCGCCAGCGGGACCCAGAGCAGGACCTCCTACGAGCAGTACTTC
CDR3aa: CASGTQSRTSYEQYF

d_gene: .
abundance: .
j_gene: TRBJ2-2
v_gene: TRBV9
CDR3nt: TGTGCCAGCAGCCCCGTCGAGGGACACCTGCACACCGGGGAGCTGTTTTTT
CDR3aa: CASSPVEGHLHTGELFF

d_gene: .
abundance: .
j_gene: TRBJ1-1
v_gene: TRBV15
CDR3nt: TGTGCCACCAGCAGAGATGTAAGGCAGCTGAACACTGAAGCTTTCTTT
CDR3aa: CATSRDVRQLNTEAFF

d_gene: .
abundance: .
j_gene: TRBJ2-2
v_gene: TRBV30
CDR3nt: TGTGCCTGGAGTGAGAGGGTCACCACCGGGGAGCTGTTTTTT
CDR3aa: CAWSERVTTGELFF

d_gene: .
abundance: .
j_gene: TRBJ1-1
v_gene: TRBV28
CDR3nt: TGTGCCAGCAGGTCTAACACTGAAGCTTTCTTT
CDR3aa: CASRSNTEAFF

d_gene: .
abundance: .
j_gene: TRBJ1-4
v_gene: TRBV10-3
CDR3nt: TGTGCCGCCTCCGGGACAACTAATGAAAAACTGTTTTTT
CDR3aa: CAASGTTNEKLFF

d_gene: .
abundance: .
j_gene: TRBJ1-2
v_gene: TRBV19
CDR3nt: TGTGCCAGTAGTATTAGATGGGGGCATGGCTACACCTTC
CDR3aa: CASSIRWGHGYTF

d_gene: .
abundance: .
j_gene: TRBJ2-2
v_gene: TRBV6-2/TRBV6-3
CDR3nt: TGTGCCAGCAGTTACAGCAGTAAAGGCACCGGGGAGCTGTTTTTT
CDR3aa: CASSYSSKGTGELFF

d_gene: .
abundance: .
j_gene: TRBJ2-1
v_gene: TRBV28
CDR3nt: TGTGCCAGCGCCTACAATGAGCAGTTCTTC
CDR3aa: CASAYNEQFF

d_gene: TRBD2
abundance: .
j_gene: TRBJ2-1
v_gene: TRBV15
CDR3nt: TGTGCCACCAGCAGGGCCGGAGCGGGAGTCCGCAATGAGCAGTTCTTC
CDR3aa: CATSRAGAGVRNEQFF

d_gene: TRBD2
abundance: .
j_gene: TRBJ2-7
v_gene: TRBV27
CDR3nt: TGTGCCAGCAGTTTTGGGACTAGCGGATACGAGCAGTACTTC
CDR3aa: CASSFGTSGYEQYF

d_gene: TRBD1
abundance: .
j_gene: TRBJ2-5
v_gene: TRBV18
CDR3nt: TGTGCCAGCTCACCGGGGACAGGGCCAGAGACCCAGTACTTC
CDR3aa: CASSPGTGPETQYF

d_gene: .
abundance: .
j_gene: TRBJ2-6
v_gene: TRBV6-1
CDR3nt: TGTGCCAGCAGTGAACTAGTTTCTGGGGCCAACGTCCTGACTTTC
CDR3aa: CASSELVSGANVLTF

d_gene: .
abundance: once
j_gene: TRBJ2-1
v_gene: TRBV28
CDR3nt: TGTGCCGCAACGGAATCGAGCTCCTACAATGAGCAGTTCTTC
CDR3aa: CAATESSSYNEQFF

d_gene: TRBD1
abundance: .
j_gene: TRBJ2-2
v_gene: TRBV6-5
CDR3nt: TGTGCCAGCAATTACGGCAGGGGGCTTTCGGGGGAGCTGTTTTTT
CDR3aa: CASNYGRGLSGELFF

d_gene: TRBD1
abundance: .
j_gene: TRBJ2-5
v_gene: TRBV7-8
CDR3nt: TGTGCCAGCAGCAAGCCCCCGGGACAGGGGCCGACCTGGTACTTC
CDR3aa: CASSKPPGQGPTWYF

d_gene: .
abundance: .
j_gene: TRBJ2-7
v_gene: TRBV5-1
CDR3nt: TGCGCCAGCAGCTTGCTCTCACAGGTCCCCTACGAGCAGTACTTC
CDR3aa: CASSLLSQVPYEQYF

d_gene: .
abundance: .
j_gene: TRBJ2-1
v_gene: TRBV6-4
CDR3nt: TGTGCCAGCAGTGACGTGGTACCCATTAATGAGCAGTTCTTC
CDR3aa: CASSDVVPINEQFF

d_gene: .
abundance: .
j_gene: TRBJ2-1
v_gene: TRBV9
CDR3nt: TGTGCCAGCAGCGTAGGATTCAGGGGTACCTACAATGAGCAGTTCTTC
CDR3aa: CASSVGFRGTYNEQFF

d_gene: TRBD1
abundance: .
j_gene: TRBJ2-1
v_gene: TRBV4-3
CDR3nt: TGCGCCAGCAGCCAAGGGACAGGGACCACATACAATGAGCAGTTCTTC
CDR3aa: CASSQGTGTTYNEQFF

d_gene: .
abundance: few
j_gene: TRBJ1-6
v_gene: TRBV14
CDR3nt: TGTGCCACCTCCCGGGCAATTAATTCACCCCTCCACTTT
CDR3aa: CATSRAINSPLHF

d_gene: .
abundance: .
j_gene: TRBJ2-1
v_gene: TRBV2
CDR3nt: TGTGCCAGCAGTGTATTAGGGGATGAGCAGTTCTTC
CDR3aa: CASSVLGDEQFF

d_gene: .
abundance: .
j_gene: TRBJ2-1
v_gene: TRBV5-1
CDR3nt: TGCGCCAGCAGCTTGGATTCTGAGCAGTTCTTC
CDR3aa: CASSLDSEQFF

d_gene: .
abundance: .
j_gene: TRBJ1-1
v_gene: TRBV10-3
CDR3nt: TGTGCCATCAGTATACAAGGGAGCACTGAAGCTTTCTTT
CDR3aa: CAISIQGSTEAFF

d_gene: TRBD1
abundance: .
j_gene: TRBJ1-1
v_gene: TRBV18
CDR3nt: TGTGCCAGCTCACCACGACGACAGGGGTCGAACACTGAAGCTTTCTTT
CDR3aa: CASSPRRQGSNTEAFF

d_gene: TRBD1
abundance: .
j_gene: TRBJ1-5
v_gene: TRBV7-2
CDR3nt: TGTGCCAGCAGCTTGGGACAGGGGAGTCAGCCCCAGCATTTT
CDR3aa: CASSLGQGSQPQHF

d_gene: .
abundance: .
j_gene: TRBJ2-1
v_gene: TRBV6-1
CDR3nt: TGTGCCAGCAGTGAAAGTGGAGCCCTCTACAATGAGCAGTTCTTC
CDR3aa: CASSESGALYNEQFF

d_gene: TRBD1
abundance: .
j_gene: TRBJ2-2
v_gene: TRBV7-9
CDR3nt: TGTGCCAGCAGCTTAGCGGGACAGGGTAACACCGGGGAGCTGTTTTTT
CDR3aa: CASSLAGQGNTGELFF

d_gene: .
abundance: .
j_gene: TRBJ2-7
v_gene: TRBV7-2
CDR3nt: TGTGCCAGCAGCTTAGTAGGACCAAAGACCTACGAGCAGTACTTC
CDR3aa: CASSLVGPKTYEQYF

d_gene: .
abundance: .
j_gene: TRBJ1-4
v_gene: TRBV29-1
CDR3nt: TGCAGCGTTGGAGATGAAGTGCTGTTTTTT
CDR3aa: CSVGDEVLFF

d_gene: .
abundance: once
j_gene: TRBJ1-2
v_gene: TRBV27
CDR3nt: TGTGCCAGCAGTCCCCAGGGTTCTGGCTACACCTTC
CDR3aa: CASSPQGSGYTF

d_gene: TRBD1
abundance: many
j_gene: TRBJ1-2
v_gene: TRBV11-1
CDR3nt: TGTGCCAGCACCGCCCAGGGGGATGGCTACACCTTC
CDR3aa: CASTAQGDGYTF

d_gene: .
abundance: .
j_gene: TRBJ2-3
v_gene: TRBV6-2/TRBV6-3
CDR3nt: TGTGCCAGCAGTTACCTCACCAAAGGGGGTTGGGCAGATACGCAGTATTTT
CDR3aa: CASSYLTKGGWADTQYF

d_gene: .
abundance: .
j_gene: TRBJ1-1
v_gene: TRBV7-3
CDR3nt: TGTGCCAGCAGCTTAAATCCCGGGACCTCTTTGGACACTGAAGCTTTCTTT
CDR3aa: CASSLNPGTSLDTEAFF

d_gene: .
abundance: once
j_gene: TRBJ2-3
v_gene: TRBV13
CDR3nt: TGTGCCAGCAGCTCGAGATCTCTCGCAGATACGCAGTATTTT
CDR3aa: CASSSRSLADTQYF

d_gene: TRBD1
abundance: .
j_gene: TRBJ2-7
v_gene: TRBV30
CDR3nt: TGTGCCTGGAGTACCACAGGGGTCGAGCAGTACTTC
CDR3aa: CAWSTTGVEQYF